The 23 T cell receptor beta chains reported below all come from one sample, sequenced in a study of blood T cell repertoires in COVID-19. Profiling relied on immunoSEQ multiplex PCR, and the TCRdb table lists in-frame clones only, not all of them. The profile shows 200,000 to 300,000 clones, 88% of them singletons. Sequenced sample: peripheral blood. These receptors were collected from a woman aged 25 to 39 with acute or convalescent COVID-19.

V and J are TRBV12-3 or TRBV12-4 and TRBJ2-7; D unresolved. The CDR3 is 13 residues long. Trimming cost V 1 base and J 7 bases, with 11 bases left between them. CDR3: CASSLGLVVEQYF. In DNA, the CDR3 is TGTGCCAGCAGTTTAGGGCTAGTAGTTGAGCAGTACTTC.

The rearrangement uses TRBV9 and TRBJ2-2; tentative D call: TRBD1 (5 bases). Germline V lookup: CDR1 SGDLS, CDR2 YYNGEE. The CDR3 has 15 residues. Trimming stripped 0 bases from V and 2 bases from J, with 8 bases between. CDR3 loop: CASSVGQGNTGELFF. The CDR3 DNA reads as TGTGCCAGCAGCGTAGGGCAGGGAAACACCGGGGAGCTGTTTTTT. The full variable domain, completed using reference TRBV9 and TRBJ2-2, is DSGVTQTPKHLITATGQRVTLRCSPRSGDLSVYWYQQSLDQGLQFLIQYYNGEERAKGNILERFSAQQFPDLHSELNLSSLELGDSALYFCASSVGQGNTGELFFGEGSRLTVL.

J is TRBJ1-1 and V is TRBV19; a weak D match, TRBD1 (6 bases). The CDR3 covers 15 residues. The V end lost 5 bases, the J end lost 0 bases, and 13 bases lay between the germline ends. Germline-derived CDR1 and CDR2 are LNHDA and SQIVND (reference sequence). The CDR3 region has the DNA TGTGCCAGTAGTCTTCAGGGACAAATGAACACTGAAGCTTTCTTT. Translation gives CASSLQGQMNTEAFF.

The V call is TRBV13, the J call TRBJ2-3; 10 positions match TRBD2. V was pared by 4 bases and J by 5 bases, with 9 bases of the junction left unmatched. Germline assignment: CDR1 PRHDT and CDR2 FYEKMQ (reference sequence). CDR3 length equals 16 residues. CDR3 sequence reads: CASSYASGRVGDTQYF. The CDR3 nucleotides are TGTGCCAGCAGCTATGCTAGCGGGAGAGTTGGAGATACGCAGTATTTT.

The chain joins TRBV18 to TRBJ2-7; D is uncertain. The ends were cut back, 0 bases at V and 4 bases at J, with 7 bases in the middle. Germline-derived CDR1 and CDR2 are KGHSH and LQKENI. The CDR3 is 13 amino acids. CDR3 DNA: TGTGCCAGCTCACCACCCTCGGTATACGAGCAGTACTTC. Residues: CASSPPSVYEQYF.

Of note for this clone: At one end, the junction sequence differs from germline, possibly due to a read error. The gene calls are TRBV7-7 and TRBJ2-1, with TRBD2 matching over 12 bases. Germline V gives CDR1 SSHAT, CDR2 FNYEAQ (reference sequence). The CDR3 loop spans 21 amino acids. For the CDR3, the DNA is TGTGCTAGCAGCCCCCGGCCGACTAGCGGGAGAGGGGGGAGCAATTTCGGTGAGCAGTTCTTC. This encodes CASSPRPTSGRGGSNFGEQFF.

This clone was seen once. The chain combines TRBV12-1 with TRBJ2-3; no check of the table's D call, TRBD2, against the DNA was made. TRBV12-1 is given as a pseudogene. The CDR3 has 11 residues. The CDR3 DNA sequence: TGTGCCAGCAGCTCGACGAATTGGACTGATTTT. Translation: CASSSTNWTDF.

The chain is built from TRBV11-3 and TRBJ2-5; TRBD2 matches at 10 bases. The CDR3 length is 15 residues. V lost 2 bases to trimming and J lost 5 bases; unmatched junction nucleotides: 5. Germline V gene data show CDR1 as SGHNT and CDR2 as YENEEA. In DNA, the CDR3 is TGTGCCAGCAGCTTAAAGCTAGCGGGAGTGGAGACCCAGTACTTC. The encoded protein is CASSLKLAGVETQYF.

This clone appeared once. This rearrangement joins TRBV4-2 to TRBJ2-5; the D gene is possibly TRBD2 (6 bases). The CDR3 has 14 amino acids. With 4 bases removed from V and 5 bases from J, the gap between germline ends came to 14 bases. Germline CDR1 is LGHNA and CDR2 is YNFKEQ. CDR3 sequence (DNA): TGTGCCAGCAGCCGAGAATTGGCGGGGGAGACCCAGTACTTC. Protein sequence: CASSRELAGETQYF.

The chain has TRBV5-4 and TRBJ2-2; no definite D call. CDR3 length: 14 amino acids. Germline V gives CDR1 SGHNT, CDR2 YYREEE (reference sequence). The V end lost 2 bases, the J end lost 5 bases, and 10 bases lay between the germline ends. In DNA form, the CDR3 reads TGTGCCAGCAGCTTTGCGGTCGGAACCGGGGAGCTGTTTTTT. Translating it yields CASSFAVGTGELFF.

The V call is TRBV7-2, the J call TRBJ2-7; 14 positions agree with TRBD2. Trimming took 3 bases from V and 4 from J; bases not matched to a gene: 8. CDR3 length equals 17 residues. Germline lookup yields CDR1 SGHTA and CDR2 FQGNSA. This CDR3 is CASSFGLAGGPVYEQYF. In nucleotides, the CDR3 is TGTGCCAGCAGCTTTGGACTAGCGGGAGGTCCGGTATACGAGCAGTACTTC.

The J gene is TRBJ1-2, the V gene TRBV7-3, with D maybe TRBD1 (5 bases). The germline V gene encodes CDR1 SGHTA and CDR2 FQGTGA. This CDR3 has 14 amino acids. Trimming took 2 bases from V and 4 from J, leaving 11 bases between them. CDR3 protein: CASSLSGQGYGYTF. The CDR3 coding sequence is TGTGCCAGCAGCTTATCAGGCCAGGGCTATGGCTACACCTTC.

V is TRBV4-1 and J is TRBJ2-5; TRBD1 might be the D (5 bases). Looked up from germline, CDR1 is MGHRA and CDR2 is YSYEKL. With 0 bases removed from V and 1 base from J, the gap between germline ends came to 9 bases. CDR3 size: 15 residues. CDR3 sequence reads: CASSQEVDTQETQYF. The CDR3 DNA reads TGCGCCAGCAGCCAAGAAGTGGACACCCAAGAGACCCAGTACTTC.

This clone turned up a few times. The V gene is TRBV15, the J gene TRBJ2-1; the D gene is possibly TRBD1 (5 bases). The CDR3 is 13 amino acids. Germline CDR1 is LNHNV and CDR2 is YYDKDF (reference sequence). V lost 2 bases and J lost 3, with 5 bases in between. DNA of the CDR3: TGTGCCACCAGCAGACAGGGCTACAATGAGCAGTTCTTC. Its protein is CATSRQGYNEQFF.

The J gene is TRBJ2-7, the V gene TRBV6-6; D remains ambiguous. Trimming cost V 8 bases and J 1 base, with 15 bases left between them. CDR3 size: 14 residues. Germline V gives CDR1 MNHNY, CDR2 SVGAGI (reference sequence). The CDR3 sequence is CASGEAQSSYEQYF. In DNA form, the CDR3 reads TGTGCCAGCGGTGAGGCGCAGTCTTCCTACGAGCAGTACTTC.

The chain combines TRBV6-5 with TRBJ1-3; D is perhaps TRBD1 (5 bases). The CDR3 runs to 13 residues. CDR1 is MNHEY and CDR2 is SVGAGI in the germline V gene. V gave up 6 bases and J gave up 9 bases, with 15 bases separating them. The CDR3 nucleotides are TGTGCCAGCAGGGTCCCGGGGGGTCGCACCATATATTTT. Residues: CASRVPGGRTIYF.

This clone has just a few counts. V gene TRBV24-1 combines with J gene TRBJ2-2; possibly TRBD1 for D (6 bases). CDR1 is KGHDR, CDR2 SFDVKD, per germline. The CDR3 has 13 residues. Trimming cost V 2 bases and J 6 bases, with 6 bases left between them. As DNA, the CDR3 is TGTGCCACCAGTGATTCAGGGGCCGGGGAGCTGTTTTTT. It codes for CATSDSGAGELFF.

In nucleotides, the CDR3 is TGCAGCGTTGAAGTTGGGACAGGGAGGACAGATACGCAGTATTTT. This sequence encodes CSVEVGTGRTDTQYF. The rearrangement uses TRBV29-1 and TRBJ2-3, with TRBD1 matching 9 bases. J lost 3 bases, V lost 1 base, and 5 bases had no gene match. Germline CDR1 is SQVTM and CDR2 is ANQGSEA. CDR3 length: 15 residues.

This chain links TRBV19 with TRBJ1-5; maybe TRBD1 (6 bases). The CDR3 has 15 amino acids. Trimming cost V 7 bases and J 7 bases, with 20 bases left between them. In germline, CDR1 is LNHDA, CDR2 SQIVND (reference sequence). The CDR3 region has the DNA TGTGCCAGTACATTTGGTCGGACAGCTCCCCAGCCCCAGCATTTT. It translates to CASTFGRTAPQPQHF.

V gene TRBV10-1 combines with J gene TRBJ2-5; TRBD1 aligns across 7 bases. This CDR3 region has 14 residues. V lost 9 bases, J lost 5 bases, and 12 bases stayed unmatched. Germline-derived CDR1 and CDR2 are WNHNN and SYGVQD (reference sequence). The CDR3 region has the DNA TGCGCCAGGGAGTGGGGCCAGGGGGAGGAGACCCAGTACTTC. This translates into CAREWGQGEETQYF.

The CDR3 DNA sequence: TGTGCCAGCAGCCCCCATAGCGGGAGGGCCCTCGGGGAGCTGTTTTTT. Translating gives CASSPHSGRALGELFF. The gene calls are TRBV9 and TRBJ2-2; TRBD2 matches at 11 bases. Germline assignment: CDR1 SGDLS and CDR2 YYNGEE. This CDR3 is built from 16 residues. J was trimmed by 7 bases and V by 4 bases; bases with no gene match: 9.

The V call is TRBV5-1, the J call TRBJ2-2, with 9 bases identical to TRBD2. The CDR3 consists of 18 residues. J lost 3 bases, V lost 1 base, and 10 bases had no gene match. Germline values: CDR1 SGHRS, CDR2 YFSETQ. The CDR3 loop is CASSLNSGRRADTGELFF. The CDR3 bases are TGCGCCAGCAGCTTGAACAGCGGGAGGAGGGCGGACACCGGGGAGCTGTTTTTT.

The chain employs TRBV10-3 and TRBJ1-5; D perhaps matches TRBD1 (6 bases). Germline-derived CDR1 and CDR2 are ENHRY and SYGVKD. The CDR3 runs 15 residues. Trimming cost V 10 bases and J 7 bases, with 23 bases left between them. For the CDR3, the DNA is TGTGCCAACCAGAATTTCCACAGGGACCGGCAGCCCCAGCATTTT. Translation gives CANQNFHRDRQPQHF.